The 28 T cell receptor beta chains given below trace back to one sample, sequenced in a study of blood T cell repertoires in COVID-19. Repertoires were generated with immunoSEQ multiplex PCR, while TCRdb's copy carries only in-frame clones and drops some. The sample contains around 150,000 clones, approximately 81% of which appear only once. Input material: peripheral blood. Receptors originate from an older woman with COVID-19, enrolled during active disease.

The chain joins TRBV6-5 to TRBJ2-1; TRBD2 matches 11 bases. Unmatched junction bases numbered 9, after V lost 6 bases and J lost 8 bases. CDR3 size: 15 residues. The germline gives CDR1 MNHEY, CDR2 SVGAGI. CDR3 in amino acids: CASRFTSGSGDEQFF. In nucleotides, the CDR3 is TGTGCCAGCAGATTTACTAGCGGGAGCGGGGATGAGCAGTTCTTC.

The chain is built from TRBV30 and TRBJ1-4, with TRBD1 matching 7 bases. In germline, CDR1 is GTSNPN, CDR2 SVGIG (reference sequence). The CDR3 length is 15 residues. V dropped 3 bases and J dropped 9; count of bases not matched to a gene: 13. The CDR3 DNA follows: TGTGCCTGGAGCTCATTACAGGGGCCGTCTAAAAAACTGTTTTTT. Encoded protein: CAWSSLQGPSKKLFF.

This chain uses TRBV6-5 with TRBJ1-2, with 9 bases lining up with TRBD1. Germline V gives CDR1 MNHEY, CDR2 SVGAGI. The CDR3 length is 14 residues. V trimming: 6 bases; J trimming: 6 bases; junction bases outside the gene matches: 8. The chain's CDR3 is CASSITGGGDGYTF. In DNA, the CDR3 is TGTGCCAGCAGCATCACAGGGGGCGGCGATGGCTACACCTTC.

V and J are TRBV5-1 and TRBJ2-7; 10 bases are a match to TRBD1. Trimming cost V 5 bases and J 2 bases; bases outside gene matches: 7. CDR3 length: 15 amino acids. Germline CDR1 reads SGHRS; CDR2 reads YFSETQ. In nucleotides, the CDR3 is TGCGCCAGCAGACCGACAGGGGGCGAGCCCTACGAGCAGTACTTC. As protein: CASRPTGGEPYEQYF. The entire variable domain, with the rest obtained from reference TRBV5-1 and TRBJ2-7, is as follows: KAGVTQTPRYLIKTRGQQVTLSCSPISGHRSVSWYQQTPGQGLQFLFEYFSETQRNKGNFPGRFSGRQFSNSRSEMNVSTLELGDSALYLCASRPTGGEPYEQYFGPGTRLTVT.

This chain connects TRBV6-5 to TRBJ1-2; 7 bases are shared with TRBD1. The CDR3 loop spans 14 amino acids. Trimming at V came to 7 bases and at J to 8 bases, leaving 13 bases not matched to a gene. Germline V gives CDR1 MNHEY, CDR2 SVGAGI. This CDR3 reads CASTKPGQSSGYTF. The CDR3 DNA reads as TGTGCCAGCACCAAACCGGGACAGTCTTCCGGCTACACCTTC.

The chain couples TRBV30 to TRBJ1-2, with a weak D call TRBD1 (6 bases). Trimming left V 2 bases short and J 8 bases short, with 15 bases between. CDR1 GTSNPN and CDR2 SVGIG come from the germline V gene (reference sequence). The CDR3 length is 13 residues. CDR3 region: CAWSSQGFGGYTF. The CDR3 nucleotides read TGTGCCTGGAGTTCCCAGGGGTTCGGGGGCTACACCTTC.

This rearrangement joins TRBV4-2 to TRBJ1-3; D gene ambiguous. The germline CDR1 and CDR2 sequences are LGHNA and YNFKEQ. The CDR3 extends over 15 amino acids. V dropped 1 base and J dropped 0 bases, with 7 bases sitting between them. CDR3 coding DNA: TGTGCCAGCAGCCAAGGGGCTCACTCTGGAAACACCATATATTTT. Amino acid sequence: CASSQGAHSGNTIYF.

Only one count was recorded for this clone. The chain recombines TRBV10-1 with TRBJ1-4; TRBD1 agrees at 7 bases. The V gene's germline CDR1 is WNHNN and CDR2 SYGVQD (reference sequence). This CDR3 contains 13 residues. With V trimmed by 3 bases and J by 11 bases, 6 bases remained unmatched. Written as DNA, the CDR3 is TGCGCCAGCAGTGATCATCAGGGGGGTAAACTGTTTTTT. It yields the protein CASSDHQGGKLFF.

This clone was counted a few times. V and J are TRBV15 and TRBJ1-5, with no clear D. This CDR3 is built from 12 residues. The germline CDR1 and CDR2 sequences are LNHNV and YYDKDF (reference sequence). Trimming took 3 bases from V and 3 from J, leaving 3 bases between them. CDR3 in amino acids: CATSSYNQPQHF. For the CDR3, the DNA is TGTGCCACCAGCAGCTACAATCAGCCCCAGCATTTT.

The chain is built from TRBV5-1 and TRBJ1-4; maybe TRBD1 (6 bases). Per the germline V gene, CDR1 is SGHRS and CDR2 is YFSETQ. The V gene lost 4 bases and the J gene lost 7 bases, with 20 bases spanning the gap. The CDR3 has 16 residues. CDR3 sequence reads: CASSPNSGQNGEKLFF. Here the CDR3 DNA reads TGCGCCAGCAGCCCCAATTCAGGACAGAATGGTGAAAAACTGTTTTTT.

V and J are TRBV7-9 and TRBJ2-7; 10 bases line up with TRBD2. CDR1 and CDR2 from the germline V gene are SEHNR and FQNEAQ (reference sequence). The CDR3 is 15 residues long. J was trimmed by 6 bases and V by 3 bases; bases with no gene match: 8. The CDR3 DNA follows: TGTGCCAGCAGCTTCCGGACTAGCGGTAGCGGCGAGCAGTACTTC. Encoded protein: CASSFRTSGSGEQYF.

The chain uses TRBV11-2 and TRBJ1-2, with D possibly being TRBD1 (5 bases). This CDR3 is 13 amino acids long. Trimming removed 5 bases at V and 8 bases at J, with 15 bases between. Germline-derived CDR1 and CDR2 are SGHAT and FQNNGV. The CDR3: CASSPRGTRGYTF. The CDR3 DNA reads TGTGCCAGCAGCCCCCGGGGGACCCGAGGCTACACCTTC.

This chain uses TRBV18 with TRBJ2-2; 9 bases agree with TRBD1. Germline V CDR1 and CDR2: KGHSH, LQKENI. The CDR3 is 15 amino acids. The V and J ends lost 3 bases and 7 bases, in that order; junction bases with no gene match: 6. DNA for the CDR3: TGTGCCAGCTCACCGGACAGGGGTATCGGCGGGGAGCTGTTTTTT. Encoded protein: CASSPDRGIGGELFF.

The chain carries TRBV19 and TRBJ1-5, with 7 positions matching TRBD1. V lost 3 bases to trimming and J lost 5 bases; unmatched junction nucleotides: 4. The CDR3 loop spans 14 amino acids. In germline, CDR1 is LNHDA, CDR2 SQIVND (reference sequence). The CDR3 here is CASSIGTVYQPQHF. Here the CDR3 DNA reads TGTGCCAGTAGTATTGGGACAGTTTATCAGCCCCAGCATTTT.

This chain connects TRBV5-1 to TRBJ1-1, with 7 bases that match TRBD1. The V gene's germline CDR1 is SGHRS and CDR2 YFSETQ. V was clipped by 4 bases and J by 4 bases; unmatched bases: 4. There are 13 residues in the CDR3. CDR3: CASSGDRLTEAFF. The CDR3 DNA is TGCGCCAGCAGCGGGGACAGACTCACTGAAGCTTTCTTT.

This clone showed up just once. The chain employs TRBV5-1 and TRBJ1-1; D is unclear. Trimming took 4 bases from V and 0 from J, leaving 13 bases between them. Germline CDR1 is SGHRS and CDR2 is YFSETQ. The CDR3 spans 15 residues. The CDR3 protein is CASSPTDFMNTEAFF. CDR3 bases: TGCGCCAGCAGCCCGACCGACTTCATGAACACTGAAGCTTTCTTT.

V usage is TRBV18 and J usage is TRBJ2-7; perhaps TRBD1 as D (6 bases). This CDR3 is 14 amino acids long. Trimming shortened V by 2 bases and J by 0 bases, and 8 bases separated the two germline ends. Germline assignment: CDR1 KGHSH and CDR2 LQKENI. CDR3 protein: CASSPDRSSYEQYF. CDR3 sequence (DNA): TGTGCCAGCTCACCAGACAGGAGCTCCTACGAGCAGTACTTC.

The CDR3 nucleotides are TGTGCCAGCATCCGCCAGGGCTCAACTAATGAAAAACTGTTTTTT. Protein product: CASIRQGSTNEKLFF. The V gene is TRBV2, the J gene TRBJ1-4, with TRBD1 as a possible D gene (5 bases). The germline V gene encodes CDR1 SNHLY and CDR2 FYNNEI. The CDR3 totals 15 residues. Between the trimmed V and J ends, which lost 7 bases and 0 bases, there was a span of 12 bases. The variable domain in full, with the rest retrieved from reference TRBV2 and TRBJ1-4, is EPEVTQTPSHQVTQMGQEVILRCVPISNHLYFYWYRQILGQKVEFLVSFYNNEISEKSEIFDDQFSVERPDGSNFTLKIRSTKLEDSAMYFCASIRQGSTNEKLFFGSGTQLSVL.

This rearrangement joins TRBV25-1 to TRBJ2-5, with 7 bases fitting TRBD2. The V gene's germline CDR1 is MGHDK and CDR2 SYGVNS. CDR3 length: 16 residues. The V gene end was trimmed by 5 bases and the J gene end by 2 bases; junction bases not matched to a gene: 11. The CDR3 nucleotides read TGTGCCAGCAGTCGAGGGGCGGGAGTTCCTCAAGAGACCCAGTACTTC. This gives the protein CASSRGAGVPQETQYF.

The gene calls are TRBV19 and TRBJ1-1; D call uncertain. Germline CDR1 and CDR2: LNHDA and SQIVND (reference sequence). The CDR3 sequence is 14 residues long. The V end lost 3 bases, the J end lost 4 bases, and 12 bases lay between the germline ends. The CDR3 is CASSISRGGTEAFF. The CDR3 bases are TGTGCCAGTAGTATCTCCCGGGGTGGCACTGAAGCTTTCTTT.

This sequence joins TRBV5-6 and TRBJ1-3; 8 nucleotides agree with TRBD1. The CDR3 is made up of 14 amino acids. The V and J ends lost 2 bases and 4 bases, in that order; junction bases with no gene match: 2. Germline assignment: CDR1 SGHDT and CDR2 YYEEEE. The CDR3 sequence is CASSFWTGGNTIYF. The CDR3 DNA reads as TGTGCCAGCAGCTTCTGGACAGGGGGAAACACCATATATTTT.

The sample holds one count of this clone. The V and J genes are TRBV3-1 (or the pseudogene TRBV3-2) and TRBJ1-1, with 7 bases that match TRBD1. The J segment lost 5 bases and the V segment lost 4 bases, leaving 7 bases of the junction unmatched. This CDR3 has 14 amino acids. Germline lookup yields CDR1 LGHDT and CDR2 YNNKEL (reference sequence). CDR3 in DNA: TGTGCCAGCAGCCTGGGACAGTATGGGACTGAAGCTTTCTTT. Amino acids: CASSLGQYGTEAFF.

The V and J genes are TRBV7-2 and TRBJ2-7, with 8 positions matching TRBD2. CDR3 length: 15 residues. The germline V gene encodes CDR1 SGHTA and CDR2 FQGNSA. V gave up 3 bases and J gave up 4 bases; unmatched junction bases: 8. The CDR3 sequence is CASSFGGGTGYEQYF. The DNA of the CDR3 is TGTGCCAGCAGCTTCGGGGGGGGTACCGGGTACGAGCAGTACTTC.

This sequence joins TRBV27 and TRBJ1-1, with D unresolved. This CDR3 comprises 18 residues. V was clipped by 5 bases and J by 0 bases, with 22 bases between them. The germline V gene has CDR1 MNHEY and CDR2 SMNVEV (reference sequence). The CDR3 DNA sequence: TGTGCCAGCAGTCCTTACTGGCTTTTGAGGCAAATGAACACTGAAGCTTTCTTT. Protein product: CASSPYWLLRQMNTEAFF.

This chain connects TRBV5-8 to TRBJ1-2; no clear D. This CDR3 spans 14 amino acids. Germline V gene lookup returns CDR1 SGHTS and CDR2 YDEGEE. Between the trimmed V and J ends, which lost 4 bases and 5 bases, there was a span of 15 bases. CDR3 sequence: CASSPGSRQYGYTF. As DNA, the CDR3 is TGTGCCAGCAGCCCGGGGTCCCGTCAGTATGGCTACACCTTC. Looking up the rest from reference TRBV5-8 and TRBJ1-2 gives the full variable domain: EAGVTQSPTHLIKTRGQQATLRCSPISGHTSVYWYQQALGLGLQFLLWYDEGEERNRGNFPPRFSGRQFPNYSSELNVNALELEDSALYLCASSPGSRQYGYTFGSGTRLTVV.

The V and J genes are TRBV5-8 and TRBJ1-1, with D possibly TRBD1 on 5 matching bases. Between the trimmed V and J ends, which lost 3 bases and 4 bases, there was a span of 13 bases. Germline CDR1 and CDR2: SGHTS and YDEGEE. This CDR3 is 14 amino acids long. The CDR3 DNA reads as TGTGCCAGCAGCTCCCCGGACGGGGGCACTGAAGCTTTCTTT. It translates to CASSSPDGGTEAFF.

This clone was recorded a few times. The gene calls are TRBV7-2 and TRBJ1-1; 9 bases agree with TRBD1. V lost 5 bases and J lost 3; bases outside the gene matches: 4. The CDR3 is made up of 14 amino acids. Germline V gene data show CDR1 as SGHTA and CDR2 as FQGNSA. DNA for the CDR3: TGTGCCAGCAGCCTAACAGGGGGCTACACTGAAGCTTTCTTT. Protein sequence: CASSLTGGYTEAFF.

The chain recombines TRBV5-6 with TRBJ1-2; maybe TRBD1 (6 bases). Germline V gene lookup returns CDR1 SGHDT and CDR2 YYEEEE. This CDR3 comprises 12 residues. V was cut by 5 bases and J by 2 bases, with 7 bases left in between. The CDR3 reads CASRQGNYGYTF. As DNA, the CDR3 is TGTGCCAGCAGGCAGGGGAACTATGGCTACACCTTC. The full variable domain, in which reference TRBV5-6 and TRBJ1-2 provide the parts outside the CDR3, is DAGVTQSPTHLIKTRGQQVTLRCSPKSGHDTVSWYQQALGQGPQFIFQYYEEEERQRGNFPDRFSGHQFPNYSSELNVNALLLGDSALYLCASRQGNYGYTFGSGTRLTVV.